This T cell receptor (beta chain) originates from a study of T cell changes during pregnancy in multiple sclerosis (dated by TCRdb to the late 2010s). Background on the whole study: In women with multiple sclerosis, the researchers looked at how the T cell repertoire shifted as pregnancy progressed.

Library generation was performed with the immunoSEQ multiplex PCR assay. In TCRdb, the immuneACCESS table is reduced to in-frame sequences with V and J assigned. These tables do not hold every clone; where another copy was compared, an unresolved V gene accounts for under half, and the others remain unexplained. The sample table lists fewer than 85,000 clones, 90% to 95% of them with a count of one. The ten largest clonotypes hold more than 0.85% of the sample. CDR1 SGHRS and CDR2 YFSETQ are derived from the germline V gene. V loses 0 bases at its end and J loses 0 bases; junction bases beyond the gene matches: 2. The CDR3 sequence holds 16 residues, the cysteine and phenylalanine included. The retained sequence is limited to the CDR3, 48 bases, with the frame set at the first base. Concerning this clone itself: It has no known antigen specificity. The input lacks base qualities; no much larger clone sits a single base away.

The sequenced sample was peripheral blood, obtained in the second trimester of pregnancy. The chain joins TRBV5-1 to TRBJ1-4; the central 7 bases match TRBD1. The TCR sequence derives from a female donor with multiple sclerosis, enrolled in a pregnancy study. CDR3 region: CASSLGDRATNEKLFF. The sequenced DNA: TGCGCCAGCAGCTTGGGGGACAGAGCAACTAATGAAAAACTGTTTTTT.